The present entry profiles one TCR beta chain with its context. Antigen: not known. In building TCR beta libraries, iRepertoire HTBI primers were used together with Arm-PCR of CDR3 regions. TCRdb re-analysed the multiplex PCR reads in MiXCR, keeping a single row per CDR3 protein. The top ten hold 13% of the sample, which has fewer than 600,000 distinct CDR3 sequences, about 20% seen once. This sample stems from a study of regulatory T cells in long-lasting Graves disease. Described time point: persistent/refractory GD, antithyroid drugs over 5 years with positive TRAb. RNA from PBMCs was the source of the TCR library. Study findings and constraints: Thyroid tissue was not sampled; only peripheral blood was.

Looked up from germline, CDR1 is SGHTA and CDR2 is FQGNSA. Trimming pared 7 bases from V and 2 bases from J, leaving 16 bases between. CDR3 length: 15 amino acids. The chain recombines TRBV7-2 with TRBJ2-3; D may be TRBD2 (5 bases). The source of this sequence is a female donor with Graves disease. Sequenced material: peripheral blood mononuclear cells (PBMCs), taken when the disease was refractory, from a patient treated with antithyroid drugs. As DNA, the CDR3 is TGTGCCAGCACCCTAGACTACCTACTCACAGATACGCAGTATTTT. Its translation is CASTLDYLLTDTQYF.